A single sample gave rise to the 30 T cell receptor beta chains below, sequenced in a study of CD8 T cells in ankylosing spondylitis. One entry per CDR3 protein, called by TCRdb with MiXCR from the 5' RACE reads. The sample includes roughly 91,000 distinct CDR3 sequences, roughly 8.3% seen only once; the top ten take approximately 9.7%. Sequenced: blood, either unsorted or a sorted T cell fraction (not recorded which). These receptor sequences come from a male donor with ankylosing spondylitis or in good health (not recorded which).

The sample holds many counts of this clonotype. The CDR3 bases are TGTGCCAGCAGCTTAGCCCTTAATTCACCCCTCCACTTT. This translates into CASSLALNSPLHF. The J gene is TRBJ1-6, the V gene TRBV11-2; D remains unclear. Looked up from germline, CDR1 is SGHAT and CDR2 is FQNNGV. Trimming left V 1 base short and J 6 bases short, with 4 bases between. The CDR3 is made up of 13 amino acids.

Of note for this clonotype: One end of the junction varies from germline; a read error may be responsible. The J gene is TRBJ2-7, the V gene TRBV20-1, with 8 positions matching TRBD2. Germline V gene lookup returns CDR1 DFQATT and CDR2 SNEGSKA (reference sequence). The CDR3 is 13 amino acids. CDR3 bases: TGCAGTACTAGTGAGACTAGCGTCTACGAGCAGTACTTC. It translates to CSTSETSVYEQYF.

This clonotype was detected ten times or more. This rearrangement joins TRBV18 to TRBJ2-1; possible D gene TRBD2, 6 bases. The CDR3 spans 12 residues. With 1 base removed from V and 8 bases from J, the gap between germline ends came to 6 bases. Germline V gene sequence: CDR1 KGHSH, CDR2 LQKENI. CDR3 nucleotide sequence: TGTGCCAGCTCACCACTAGCGGATGAGCAGTTCTTC. Amino acid sequence: CASSPLADEQFF.

This clonotype has ten or more counts. The chain couples TRBV20-1 to TRBJ2-7; 9 bases agree with TRBD2. This CDR3 region has 14 residues. The J segment lost 7 bases and the V segment lost 5 bases, leaving 12 bases of the junction unmatched. Per the germline V gene, CDR1 is DFQATT and CDR2 is SNEGSKA (reference sequence). CDR3 in amino acids: CSAPPAGGSGEQYF. In nucleotides, the CDR3 is TGCAGTGCTCCGCCAGCGGGGGGTAGTGGTGAGCAGTACTTC.

This clonotype was observed at least ten times. The chain couples TRBV7-9 to TRBJ2-5; 7 bases are a match to TRBD1. Germline V CDR1 and CDR2: SEHNR, FQNEAQ (reference sequence). V shed 3 bases, J shed 0 bases, and the junction held 4 bases outside the gene matches. This CDR3 is built from 15 residues. The CDR3 DNA sequence: TGTGCCAGCAGCTTTAGGGGGCCAAACCAAGAGACCCAGTACTTC. Its translation: CASSFRGPNQETQYF. The entire variable domain, with the rest obtained from reference TRBV7-9 and TRBJ2-5, is as follows: DTGVSQNPRHKITKRGQNVTFRCDPISEHNRLYWYRQTLGQGPEFLTYFQNEAQLEKSRLLSDRFSAERPKGSFSTLEIQRTEQGDSAMYLCASSFRGPNQETQYFGPGTRLLVL.

This clonotype was seen many times. The chain recombines TRBV20-1 with TRBJ2-1; TRBD1 agrees at 8 bases. V lost 3 bases and J lost 2; bases outside the gene matches: 6. This CDR3 comprises 15 residues. Germline CDR1 and CDR2: DFQATT and SNEGSKA (reference sequence). CDR3 bases: TGCAGTGCTAGCACCGGGACAGGTACCTACAATGAGCAGTTCTTC. It yields the protein CSASTGTGTYNEQFF.

This clonotype was observed at least ten times. The genes are TRBV29-1 and TRBJ2-6, with D tentatively TRBD1 (5 bases). CDR3 length: 14 residues. CDR1 and CDR2 from the germline V gene are SQVTM and ANQGSEA. Deletions cut 3 bases from V and 0 bases from J, with 6 bases between. DNA of the CDR3: TGCAGCGTTGATCAGGGCTCTGGGGCCAACGTCCTGACTTTC. This gives the protein CSVDQGSGANVLTF.

This clonotype was seen repeatedly, ten times or more. At one boundary the junction diverges from the germline segment, which might be a read error. The rearrangement joins TRBV20-1 to TRBJ2-1, with D perhaps TRBD1 (5 bases). Germline CDR1 DFQATT, CDR2 SNEGSKA (reference sequence). The CDR3 spans 13 residues. This CDR3 is CSAGEDNYNEQFF. The CDR3 DNA sequence: TGCAGTGCTGGAGAGGACAATTACAATGAGCAGTTCTTC.

This clonotype was picked up a small number of times. The rearrangement joins TRBV20-1 to TRBJ2-1, with 7 nucleotides matching TRBD2. V gave up 5 bases and J gave up 6 bases; unmatched junction bases: 10. CDR1 is DFQATT, CDR2 SNEGSKA, per germline (reference sequence). The CDR3 contains 14 residues. CDR3 coding DNA: TGCAGTGCTCTGAGGGCGGGAGTCTCCAATGAGCAGTTCTTC. Protein sequence: CSALRAGVSNEQFF.

This clonotype was counted ten times or more. The chain employs TRBV15 and TRBJ2-6; D unresolved. V was shortened by 3 bases and J by 4 bases, with 7 bases between the two germline ends. CDR3 length: 14 residues. The germline CDR1 and CDR2 sequences are LNHNV and YYDKDF (reference sequence). CDR3 sequence: CATSRVRGANVLTF. In DNA form, the CDR3 reads TGTGCCACCAGCAGGGTTAGAGGGGCCAACGTCCTGACTTTC.

This clonotype was found many times. V and J are TRBV14 and TRBJ2-1, with 8 positions matching TRBD2. Germline CDR1 is SGHDN and CDR2 is FVKESK. This CDR3 spans 16 amino acids. V shed 2 bases, J shed 9 bases, and the junction held 12 bases outside the gene matches. The CDR3 DNA is TGTGCCAGCAGCCAATTTATATTAGCGGGAAGATCTGAGCAGTTCTTC. It yields the protein CASSQFILAGRSEQFF.

This clonotype was counted ten times or more. The rearrangement uses TRBV2 and TRBJ2-2; D perhaps matches TRBD2 (5 bases). CDR1 SNHLY and CDR2 FYNNEI come from the germline V gene. This CDR3 is 15 amino acids long. V shed 3 bases and J shed 4 bases, with 12 bases lying between them. Here the CDR3 reads CASSDGIRGTGELFF. Here the CDR3 DNA reads TGTGCCAGCAGTGACGGGATACGGGGCACCGGGGAGCTGTTTTTT.

This clonotype came up many times. The chain combines TRBV29-1 with TRBJ2-7, with D tentatively TRBD2 (7 bases). Germline V CDR1 and CDR2: SQVTM, ANQGSEA. The CDR3 spans 15 residues. V lost 0 bases, J lost 1 base, and 13 bases lay in between. CDR3 amino acids: CSVEEGASGSYEQYF. The CDR3 DNA is TGCAGCGTTGAAGAGGGGGCTAGCGGTTCCTACGAGCAGTACTTC.

The gene calls are TRBV18 and TRBJ1-5; D call uncertain. V lost 3 bases, J lost 0 bases, and 15 bases lay in between. The CDR3 runs 17 residues. From germline, CDR1 is KGHSH and CDR2 LQKENI. The CDR3 DNA reads as TGTGCCAGCTCACCCTCACCACCCCACAATAGCAATCAGCCCCAGCATTTT. Protein: CASSPSPPHNSNQPQHF.

This clonotype occurred many times. The chain recombines TRBV29-1 with TRBJ2-1; D tentatively fits TRBD1 or TRBD2 (6 bases each). This CDR3 is built from 16 residues. Germline loops: CDR1 SQVTM, CDR2 ANQGSEA. Trimming cost V 7 bases and J 4 bases, with 23 bases left between them. Here the CDR3 DNA reads TGCAGCGCCGGGGGCAGACCGGGAACCTTGTACAATGAGCAGTTCTTC. It yields the protein CSAGGRPGTLYNEQFF.

The sample holds many counts of this clonotype. This chain connects TRBV19 to TRBJ1-3; D perhaps matches TRBD1 (5 bases). Trimming shortened V by 10 bases and J by 1 base, and 17 bases separated the two germline ends. The V gene's germline CDR1 is LNHDA and CDR2 SQIVND (reference sequence). CDR3 length: 15 amino acids. CDR3 in amino acids: CATRGWGVSGNTIYF. In DNA, the CDR3 is TGTGCCACCCGCGGGTGGGGGGTATCTGGAAACACCATATATTTT. Looking up the rest from reference TRBV19 and TRBJ1-3 gives the full variable domain: DGGITQSPKYLFRKEGQNVTLSCEQNLNHDAMYWYRQDPGQGLRLIYYSQIVNDFQKGDIAEGYSVSREKKESFPLTVTSAQKNPTAFYLCATRGWGVSGNTIYFGEGSWLTVV.

This clonotype has ten or more counts. The chain combines TRBV27 with TRBJ2-1; weak D call: TRBD2 (6 bases). This CDR3 contains 15 residues. Germline CDR1 MNHEY, CDR2 SMNVEV (reference sequence). Trimming removed 4 bases from V and 4 bases from J, with 14 bases in between. CDR3 in DNA: TGTGCCAGCAGTTATGATGGGGGGATGTACAATGAGCAGTTCTTC. This gives the protein CASSYDGGMYNEQFF.

This clonotype came up many times. The rearrangement uses TRBV10-3 and TRBJ2-2; either TRBD1 or TRBD2 may supply D (6 bases each). This CDR3 has 15 residues. Germline V gene lookup returns CDR1 ENHRY and CDR2 SYGVKD. V lost 6 bases, J lost 2 bases, and 13 bases lay in between. The CDR3 nucleotides read TGTGCCATCAGCGGAGGGACACCTAACACCGGGGAGCTGTTTTTT. Translated: CAISGGTPNTGELFF.

About this clonotype itself: At one end, the junction sequence differs from germline, possibly due to a read error. The chain joins TRBV20-1 to TRBJ1-1; D is undetermined. Germline V CDR1 and CDR2: DFQATT, SNEGSKA (reference sequence). The CDR3 consists of 13 residues. The DNA of the CDR3 is TGCAGTGCTAGAACCAACATGAACACTGAGGCTTTCTTT. Translation gives CSARTNMNTEAFF.

Note on this clonotype: A much more abundant neighbour one base away suggests this may be a read error. This sequence joins TRBV9 and TRBJ2-1; D is perhaps TRBD2 (6 bases). This CDR3 comprises 16 residues. V was trimmed by 2 bases and J by 5 bases, leaving 17 bases between them. CDR1 and CDR2 (germline): SGDLS, YYNGEE. The DNA of the CDR3 is TGTGCCAGCAGCGTCCCGACGACGGGAGCTGACAATGAGCAGTTCTTC. Translating gives CASSVPTTGADNEQFF.

This clonotype has just a few counts. The chain employs TRBV7-8 and TRBJ1-5, with D hard to call. The CDR3 has 15 amino acids. Germline CDR1 reads SGHVS; CDR2 reads FQNEAQ. With 3 bases removed from V and 1 base from J, the gap between germline ends came to 10 bases. This CDR3 reads CASSFLGLSNQPQHF. The CDR3 DNA follows: TGTGCCAGCAGCTTTCTGGGCTTGAGCAATCAGCCCCAGCATTTT.

This clonotype was seen many times. The junction differs from germline at one of its ends, possibly a read error. The V and J genes are TRBV7-2 and TRBJ2-2, with 12 positions matching TRBD2. Germline CDR1 reads SGHTA; CDR2 reads FQGNSA. The CDR3 runs 15 residues. CDR3 nucleotide sequence: TGTGCCAGCAGCCTAGCGGGAGGGGTGGCCGGGGAGCTGTTTTTT. This translates into CASSLAGGVAGELFF.

This clonotype has ten or more counts. This sequence joins TRBV5-6 and TRBJ2-2; D gene ambiguous. Between the trimmed V and J ends, which lost 4 bases and 1 base, there was a span of 8 bases. CDR1 and CDR2 (germline): SGHDT, YYEEEE. CDR3 size: 14 residues. CDR3 residues: CASSAPLNTGELFF. CDR3 sequence (DNA): TGTGCCAGCAGCGCGCCTCTGAACACCGGGGAGCTGTTTTTT.

This clonotype was recorded many times. The V call is TRBV29-1, the J call TRBJ2-6; D is ambiguous. CDR1 SQVTM and CDR2 ANQGSEA come from the germline V gene. This CDR3 has 13 residues. Trimming pared 4 bases from V and 3 bases from J, leaving 7 bases between. The CDR3 is CSVVEFGANVLTF. The CDR3 DNA reads as TGCAGCGTTGTTGAGTTTGGGGCCAACGTCCTGACTTTC.

This clonotype was seen only a few times. The J gene is TRBJ2-3, the V gene TRBV6-2 or TRBV6-3; D remains ambiguous. V lost 2 bases, J lost 0 bases, and 6 bases lay in between. CDR1 is MNHEY and CDR2 is SVGEGT in the germline V gene. The CDR3 is 14 residues long. The CDR3 loop is CASSYPDSTDTQYF. In DNA form, the CDR3 reads TGTGCCAGCAGTTACCCGGACAGCACAGATACGCAGTATTTT.

This sequence joins TRBV11-2 and TRBJ2-1, with 14 nucleotides matching TRBD2. The CDR3 runs 18 residues. The germline gives CDR1 SGHAT, CDR2 FQNNGV. J gave up 2 bases and V 3 bases, and 6 bases lay outside the gene matches. The CDR3 DNA reads TGTGCCAGCAGCTTTGTGACTAGCGGGGGGGCCCCCTACAATGAGCAGTTCTTC. It is translated as CASSFVTSGGAPYNEQFF.

This clonotype was seen only a few times. This chain connects TRBV7-9 to TRBJ2-1, with TRBD1 matching 8 bases. CDR3 length: 15 amino acids. The J segment lost 4 bases and the V segment lost 5 bases, leaving 7 bases of the junction unmatched. Germline loops: CDR1 SEHNR, CDR2 FQNEAQ (reference sequence). The CDR3 DNA reads as TGTGCCAGCAGCGCCCGACAGGGGAATTACAATGAGCAGTTCTTC. This encodes CASSARQGNYNEQFF. Full variable domain (outside the CDR3, taken from reference TRBV7-9 and TRBJ2-1): DTGVSQNPRHKITKRGQNVTFRCDPISEHNRLYWYRQTLGQGPEFLTYFQNEAQLEKSRLLSDRFSAERPKGSFSTLEIQRTEQGDSAMYLCASSARQGNYNEQFFGPGTRLTVL.

This clonotype was seen many times. The chain combines TRBV3-1 with TRBJ2-7; 8 bases align to TRBD2. The CDR3 loop spans 15 amino acids. The germline V gene has CDR1 LGHDT and CDR2 YNNKEL (reference sequence). V shed 1 base, J shed 6 bases, and the junction held 8 bases outside the gene matches. DNA for the CDR3: TGTGCCAGCAGCCAAGGGTTCCAGCTAGCGGGCGAGCAGTACTTC. It is translated as CASSQGFQLAGEQYF.

This clonotype was seen at least ten times. The rearrangement links TRBV24-1 to TRBJ2-1, with 7 bases fitting TRBD1. Trimming took 7 bases from V and 4 from J; bases not matched to a gene: 3. In germline, CDR1 is KGHDR, CDR2 SFDVKD. CDR3 length: 13 amino acids. The CDR3 DNA sequence: TGTGCCACCAGAAGGGACAGTTACAATGAGCAGTTCTTC. Its translation: CATRRDSYNEQFF.

This clonotype has ten or more counts. This chain links TRBV6-2 or TRBV6-3 with TRBJ2-1; 12 bases match TRBD2. This CDR3 region has 14 residues. The germline CDR1 and CDR2 sequences are MNHEY and SVGEGT. V trimming: 5 bases; J trimming: 16 bases; junction bases outside the gene matches: 12. The CDR3 is CASSPGTSGSDPFF. The DNA of the CDR3 is TGTGCCAGCAGTCCCGGGACTAGCGGGTCCGATCCCTTCTTC.